Below, 3 T cell receptor beta chains from the same sample are listed, as sequenced in a study of shared clonotypes between healthy human individuals. Assay used: immunoSEQ multiplex PCR; TCRdb lists only in-frame clones, some missing. The sample contains 650,000 to 800,000 clones, about two thirds of which appear only once. The sample comprised memory CD4+ T cells sorted from blood. Subset specified: CD45RA-negative fraction. The receptors stem from a woman aged 25 to 39 in good health.

The sample holds a few counts of this clone. DNA for the CDR3: TGCGCCAGCAGCTTACGCTACTCGGGACAGCAGGAGAACACCATATATTTT. This sequence encodes CASSLRYSGQQENTIYF. The chain carries TRBV5-1 and TRBJ1-3; 7 nucleotides agree with TRBD1. This CDR3 comprises 17 residues. CDR1 is SGHRS and CDR2 is YFSETQ in the germline V gene. Losses at the gene ends were 2 bases for V and 7 bases for J; bases not matched to a gene: 15.

This chain connects TRBV5-1 to TRBJ1-2; D uncertain. Germline values: CDR1 SGHRS, CDR2 YFSETQ. The CDR3 is 14 residues long. V dropped 5 bases and J dropped 1 base, with 12 bases sitting between them. CDR3 residues: CASSSSSGNYGYTF. DNA of the CDR3: TGCGCCAGCAGTTCGTCGTCCGGTAACTATGGCTACACCTTC.

The sample holds one count of this clone. The rearrangement links TRBV5-6 to TRBJ2-3; no firm D call. The CDR3 loop spans 15 amino acids. Germline V gives CDR1 SGHDT, CDR2 YYEEEE. Trimming left V 1 base short and J 4 bases short, with 13 bases between. This CDR3 is CASSLFRSAADTQYF. CDR3 nucleotides: TGTGCCAGCAGCTTGTTTAGGAGTGCCGCAGATACGCAGTATTTT.